Shown below are 5 T cell receptor beta chains from a single sample sequenced in a study of radiotherapy plus CTLA-4 blockade in lung cancer. TCRdb's copy holds only in-frame clones and misses some; the assay was immunoSEQ multiplex PCR. Among fewer than 65,000 clones listed, 70% to 85% were seen once. The sample in question was peripheral blood, obtained from a patient treated with radiotherapy plus ipilimumab. Every receptor here comes from a human donor with non-small cell lung cancer whose response to radiotherapy plus ipilimumab could not be evaluated.

This clone came up once. J is TRBJ2-1 and V is TRBV12-2; the table gives TRBD1 as D, unverified against the DNA. TRBV12-2 is recorded as a pseudogene. The CDR3 extends over 15 amino acids. The CDR3 DNA is TGTGCAGGCCGTAGGACAGGGTCACCTCCCCGGGAGCAGTTCTTC. It specifies CAGRRTGSPPREQFF.

J is TRBJ1-1 and V is TRBV7-9; a possible D gene is TRBD1 (5 bases). Germline V gives CDR1 SEHNR, CDR2 FQNEAQ (reference sequence). This CDR3 contains 14 residues. V was trimmed by 0 bases and J by 5 bases, leaving 10 bases between them. The CDR3 DNA is TGTGCCAGCAGCTTAGCGGTAGGACAAACTGAAGCTTTCTTT. It yields the protein CASSLAVGQTEAFF.

The genes are TRBV6-5 and TRBJ1-2; D remains unclear. The CDR3 length is 12 residues. The V gene's germline CDR1 is MNHEY and CDR2 SVGAGI. The V end lost 6 bases, the J end lost 8 bases, and 13 bases lay between the germline ends. The CDR3 reads CASSPSNVGYTF. In DNA form, the CDR3 reads TGTGCCAGCAGCCCCAGTAACGTGGGCTACACCTTC.

The rearrangement links TRBV4-3 to TRBJ1-1; D is possibly TRBD1 (5 bases). CDR3 length equals 16 residues. V was cut by 4 bases and J by 1 base, with 16 bases left in between. Germline CDR1 and CDR2: LGHNA and YSLEER. In DNA form, the CDR3 reads TGCGCCAGCAGCCCCGATCGGGCGGGGGAGAACACTGAAGCTTTCTTT. Its translation is CASSPDRAGENTEAFF.

This sequence joins TRBV7-9 and TRBJ1-6, with D perhaps TRBD1 (5 bases). The CDR3 sequence is 17 residues long. Trimming took off 5 bases at V and 0 bases at J, with 14 bases between the two ends. The V gene's germline CDR1 is SEHNR and CDR2 FQNEAQ (reference sequence). The CDR3, as DNA: TGTGCCAGCAGCGGGGAGGGGCCTTTCTCCTATAATTCACCCCTCCACTTT. The encoded protein is CASSGEGPFSYNSPLHF.